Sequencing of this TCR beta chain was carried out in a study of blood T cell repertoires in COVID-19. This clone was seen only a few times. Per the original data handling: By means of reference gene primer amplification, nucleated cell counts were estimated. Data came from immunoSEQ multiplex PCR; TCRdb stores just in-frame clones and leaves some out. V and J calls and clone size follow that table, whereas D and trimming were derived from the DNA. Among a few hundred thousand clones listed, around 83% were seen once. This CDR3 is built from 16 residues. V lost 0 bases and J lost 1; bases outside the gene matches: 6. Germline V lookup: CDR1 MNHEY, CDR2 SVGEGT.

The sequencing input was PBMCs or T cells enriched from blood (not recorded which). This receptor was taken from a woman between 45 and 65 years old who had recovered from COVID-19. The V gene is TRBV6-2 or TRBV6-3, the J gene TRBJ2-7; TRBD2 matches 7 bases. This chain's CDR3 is CASSYSPAGTSYEQYF. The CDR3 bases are TGTGCCAGCAGTTACTCTCCAGCGGGGACGTCCTACGAGCAGTACTTC.